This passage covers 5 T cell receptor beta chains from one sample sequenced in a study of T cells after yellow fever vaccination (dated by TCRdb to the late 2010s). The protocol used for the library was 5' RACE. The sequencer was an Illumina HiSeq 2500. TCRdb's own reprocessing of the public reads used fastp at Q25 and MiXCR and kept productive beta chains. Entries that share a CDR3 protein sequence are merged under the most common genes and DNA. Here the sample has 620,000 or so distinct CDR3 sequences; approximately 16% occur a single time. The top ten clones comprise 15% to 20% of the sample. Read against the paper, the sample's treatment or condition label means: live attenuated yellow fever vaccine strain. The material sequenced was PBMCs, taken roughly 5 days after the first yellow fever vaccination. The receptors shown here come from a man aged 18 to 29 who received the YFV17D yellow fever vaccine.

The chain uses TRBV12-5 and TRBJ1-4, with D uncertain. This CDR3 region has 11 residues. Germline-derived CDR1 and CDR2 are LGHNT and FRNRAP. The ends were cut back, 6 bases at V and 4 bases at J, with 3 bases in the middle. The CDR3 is CASGRNEKLFF. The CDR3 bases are TGTGCTAGTGGCCGTAATGAAAAACTGTTTTTT.

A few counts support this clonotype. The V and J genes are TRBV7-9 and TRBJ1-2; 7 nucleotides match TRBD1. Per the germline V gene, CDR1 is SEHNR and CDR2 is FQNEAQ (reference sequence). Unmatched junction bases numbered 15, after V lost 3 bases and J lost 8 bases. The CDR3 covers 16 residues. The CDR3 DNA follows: TGTGCCAGCAGCTTTGGTGACAGGGAAATCAGTCAGGGCTACACCTTC. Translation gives CASSFGDREISQGYTF.

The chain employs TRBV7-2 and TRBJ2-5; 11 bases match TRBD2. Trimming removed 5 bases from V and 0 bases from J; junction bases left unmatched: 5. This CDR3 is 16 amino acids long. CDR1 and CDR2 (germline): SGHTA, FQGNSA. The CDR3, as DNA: TGTGCCAGCAGCCCAACTAGCGGGGGATACCAAGAGACCCAGTACTTC. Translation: CASSPTSGGYQETQYF.

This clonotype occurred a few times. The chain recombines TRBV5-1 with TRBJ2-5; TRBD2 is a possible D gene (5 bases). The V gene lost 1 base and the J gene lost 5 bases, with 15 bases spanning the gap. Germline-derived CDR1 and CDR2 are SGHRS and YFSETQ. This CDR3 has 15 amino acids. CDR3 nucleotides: TGCGCCAGCAGCTTGTCAGGACTTTCCCTTGAGACCCAGTACTTC. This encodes CASSLSGLSLETQYF.

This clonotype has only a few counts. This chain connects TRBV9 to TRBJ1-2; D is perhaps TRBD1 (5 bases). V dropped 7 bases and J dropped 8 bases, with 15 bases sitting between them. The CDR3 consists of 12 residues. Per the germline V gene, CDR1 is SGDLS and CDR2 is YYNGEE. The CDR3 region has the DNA TGTGCCAGCCCGACAGCCTCGGGCGGCTACACCTTC. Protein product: CASPTASGGYTF.